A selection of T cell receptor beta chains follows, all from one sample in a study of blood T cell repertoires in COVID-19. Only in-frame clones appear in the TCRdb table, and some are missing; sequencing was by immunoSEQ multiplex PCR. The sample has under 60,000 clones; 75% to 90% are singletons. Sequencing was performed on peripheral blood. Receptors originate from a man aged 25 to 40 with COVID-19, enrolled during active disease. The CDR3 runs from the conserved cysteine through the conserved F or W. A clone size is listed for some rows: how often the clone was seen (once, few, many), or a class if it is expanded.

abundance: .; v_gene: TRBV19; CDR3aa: CASKPQRGIDSPLHF
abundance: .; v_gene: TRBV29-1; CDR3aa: CSVAPGLGYEQYF
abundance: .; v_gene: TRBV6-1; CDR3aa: CASSDRNTEAFF
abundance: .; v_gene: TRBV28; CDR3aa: CASSNNSPLHF
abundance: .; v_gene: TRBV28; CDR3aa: CASRHDREYTYEQYF
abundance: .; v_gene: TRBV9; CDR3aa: CASSPRAGGTDTQYF
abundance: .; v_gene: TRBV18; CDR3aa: CASSAGQVENTEAFF
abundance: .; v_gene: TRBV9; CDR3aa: CASSPGSDTEAFF
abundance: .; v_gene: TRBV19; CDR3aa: CASSIVRTSGRNEQFF
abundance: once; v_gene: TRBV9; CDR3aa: CASSKSPGAQETQYF
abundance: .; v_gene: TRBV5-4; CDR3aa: CASSPLPGQGVFGTDTQYF
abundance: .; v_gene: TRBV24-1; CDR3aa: CATSDLQGNTGELFF
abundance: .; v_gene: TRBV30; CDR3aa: CAWSVGQGDSPLHF
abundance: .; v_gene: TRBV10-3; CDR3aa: CATSAGGGPNNQPQHF
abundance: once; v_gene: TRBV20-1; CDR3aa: CSASRGTNTEAFF
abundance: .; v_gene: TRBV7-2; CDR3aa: CASSNPPGQGYGYTF
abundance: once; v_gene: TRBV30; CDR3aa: CAWTPEASTDTQYF
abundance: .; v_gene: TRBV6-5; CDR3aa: CASSRTGNQETQYF
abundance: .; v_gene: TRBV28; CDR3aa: CASSLSPLGQGWDYGYTF
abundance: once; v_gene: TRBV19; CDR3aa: CASSSGAETQYF
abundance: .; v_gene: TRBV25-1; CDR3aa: CASSEAGWASEAFF
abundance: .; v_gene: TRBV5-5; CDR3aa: CASSALLAYNEQFF
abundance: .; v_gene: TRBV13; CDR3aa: CASSDDRSYGYTF
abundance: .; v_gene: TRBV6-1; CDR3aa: CASSEAGGLESVFF
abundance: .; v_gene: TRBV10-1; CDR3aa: CASGQGDTGELFF
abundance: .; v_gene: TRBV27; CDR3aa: CASSRGAQIENIQYF